This is a list of T cell receptor beta chains from one sample in a study of shared clonotypes between healthy human individuals. Assay: immunoSEQ multiplex PCR; the TCRdb copy retains only in-frame clones and omits some. The sample shows roughly 200,000 clones, 66% of them seen only once. The sample consisted of memory CD4+ T cells sorted from blood. These receptors all come from a young man in good health. Each CDR3 is given with its conserved first and last residue. A D gene is named only where the DNA matches it firmly. Clone size appears in some rows only: once, few, many, or a class for an expanded clone.

v_call: TRBV11-2
clone_size: NA
j_call: TRBJ2-7
d_call: TRBD1
cdr3_aa: CASSSIQKDRGRGEQYF
cdr3_nt: TGTGCCAGCAGCTCAATCCAGAAGGACAGGGGGCGGGGAGAGCAGTACTTC

v_call: TRBV6-5
clone_size: many
j_call: TRBJ2-3
d_call: NA
cdr3_aa: CASSTQTDTQYF
cdr3_nt: TGTGCCAGCAGTACTCAGACAGATACGCAGTATTTT

v_call: TRBV5-1
clone_size: NA
j_call: TRBJ2-1
d_call: NA
cdr3_aa: CASSPDGLGEQFF
cdr3_nt: TGCGCCAGCAGCCCTGACGGGCTCGGTGAGCAGTTCTTC

v_call: TRBV7-9
clone_size: NA
j_call: TRBJ2-2
d_call: NA
cdr3_aa: CASTGLGTGELFF
cdr3_nt: TGTGCCAGTACAGGGTTGGGGACCGGGGAGCTGTTTTTT

v_call: TRBV5-1
clone_size: NA
j_call: TRBJ2-7
d_call: TRBD1
cdr3_aa: CASSSAGQGYEQYF
cdr3_nt: TGCGCCAGCAGCTCGGCGGGACAGGGCTACGAGCAGTACTTC

v_call: TRBV28
clone_size: few
j_call: TRBJ2-7
d_call: TRBD2
cdr3_aa: CAGAGTNYEQYF
cdr3_nt: TGTGCCGGCGCGGGGACTAACTACGAGCAGTACTTC

v_call: TRBV5-1
clone_size: NA
j_call: TRBJ1-2
d_call: NA
cdr3_aa: CASSSSANRVDGYTF
cdr3_nt: TGCGCCAGCAGCTCCTCGGCTAACAGGGTCGATGGCTACACCTTC

v_call: TRBV28
clone_size: NA
j_call: TRBJ1-2
d_call: NA
cdr3_aa: CASRRQNGYTF
cdr3_nt: TGTGCCAGCAGGCGACAGAATGGCTACACCTTC

v_call: TRBV5-1
clone_size: NA
j_call: TRBJ2-1
d_call: NA
cdr3_aa: CASSFGGGGLYNEQFF
cdr3_nt: TGCGCCAGCAGCTTCGGAGGCGGTGGGCTATACAATGAGCAGTTCTTC

v_call: TRBV7-2
clone_size: NA
j_call: TRBJ2-3
d_call: NA
cdr3_aa: CASSLANSLTITDTQYF
cdr3_nt: TGTGCCAGCAGCTTAGCGAACAGTCTCACCATCACAGATACGCAGTATTTT

v_call: TRBV5-1
clone_size: few
j_call: TRBJ1-2
d_call: TRBD1
cdr3_aa: CASSRGQIGYGYTF
cdr3_nt: TGCGCCAGCAGCCGGGGACAGATCGGCTATGGCTACACCTTC

v_call: TRBV5-6
clone_size: once
j_call: TRBJ2-1
d_call: NA
cdr3_aa: CASSSIGTYNEQFF
cdr3_nt: TGTGCCAGCAGCTCGATTGGGACTTACAATGAGCAGTTCTTC

v_call: TRBV18
clone_size: NA
j_call: TRBJ2-5
d_call: TRBD2
cdr3_aa: CASSPPGTSQTQYF
cdr3_nt: TGTGCCAGCTCACCACCCGGGACTAGCCAGACCCAGTACTTC

v_call: TRBV5-1
clone_size: NA
j_call: TRBJ2-1
d_call: NA
cdr3_aa: CASSRDPYNEQFF
cdr3_nt: TGCGCCAGCAGCCGGGACCCCTACAATGAGCAGTTCTTC

v_call: TRBV5-1
clone_size: NA
j_call: TRBJ2-5
d_call: NA
cdr3_aa: CASSLEQGQETQYF
cdr3_nt: TGCGCCAGCAGCTTGGAACAGGGCCAAGAGACCCAGTACTTC

v_call: TRBV9
clone_size: few
j_call: TRBJ2-7
d_call: TRBD1
cdr3_aa: CASSADRDQYF
cdr3_nt: TGTGCCAGCAGCGCGGACAGGGATCAGTACTTC

v_call: TRBV5-1
clone_size: NA
j_call: TRBJ2-5
d_call: NA
cdr3_aa: CASTTGNHGGETQYF
cdr3_nt: TGCGCCAGCACCACAGGGAACCACGGGGGGGAGACCCAGTACTTC

v_call: TRBV6-6
clone_size: NA
j_call: TRBJ2-7
d_call: TRBD2
cdr3_aa: CASRQTSGFHEQYF
cdr3_nt: TGTGCCAGCAGACAGACTAGCGGGTTCCACGAGCAGTACTTC

v_call: TRBV18
clone_size: few
j_call: TRBJ2-6
d_call: TRBD2
cdr3_aa: CASSPGGAGVSPGANVLTF
cdr3_nt: TGTGCCAGCTCACCAGGCGGAGCGGGAGTTAGTCCTGGGGCCAACGTCCTGACTTTC

v_call: TRBV11-3
clone_size: NA
j_call: TRBJ2-5
d_call: TRBD1
cdr3_aa: CASSRDRGEILTQYF
cdr3_nt: TGTGCCAGCAGCCGGGACAGGGGGGAGATATTGACCCAGTACTTC

v_call: TRBV29-1
clone_size: once
j_call: TRBJ2-5
d_call: TRBD1
cdr3_aa: CSVKTGRETQYF
cdr3_nt: TGCAGCGTGAAGACAGGGAGAGAGACCCAGTACTTC

v_call: TRBV19
clone_size: NA
j_call: TRBJ2-3
d_call: NA
cdr3_aa: CASSFTTSTDTQYF
cdr3_nt: TGTGCCAGTAGTTTCACGACATCGACAGATACGCAGTATTTT

v_call: TRBV6-6
clone_size: NA
j_call: TRBJ1-5
d_call: NA
cdr3_aa: CASIGRVANQPQHF
cdr3_nt: TGTGCCAGCATAGGCAGGGTCGCCAATCAGCCCCAGCATTTT

v_call: TRBV7-2
clone_size: NA
j_call: TRBJ1-5
d_call: TRBD1
cdr3_aa: CASSRTGFNQPQHF
cdr3_nt: TGTGCCAGCAGCAGGACAGGGTTTAATCAGCCCCAGCATTTT

v_call: TRBV28
clone_size: NA
j_call: TRBJ1-4
d_call: TRBD1
cdr3_aa: CASSPQGGVGNEKLFF
cdr3_nt: TGTGCCAGCAGCCCTCAGGGGGGGGTTGGGAATGAAAAACTGTTTTTT

v_call: TRBV7-1
clone_size: NA
j_call: TRBJ2-7
d_call: TRBD2
cdr3_aa: CASSSSGRAYEQYF
cdr3_nt: TGTGCCAGCAGCTCCAGCGGGAGGGCCTACGAGCAGTACTTC

v_call: TRBV30
clone_size: NA
j_call: TRBJ2-1
d_call: NA
cdr3_aa: CAWTATFPGGQFF
cdr3_nt: TGTGCCTGGACGGCGACCTTTCCCGGTGGGCAGTTCTTC

v_call: TRBV9
clone_size: NA
j_call: TRBJ2-3
d_call: NA
cdr3_aa: CASSVAPRTVQGDTQYF
cdr3_nt: TGTGCCAGCAGCGTAGCGCCGAGGACAGTGCAGGGAGATACGCAGTATTTT